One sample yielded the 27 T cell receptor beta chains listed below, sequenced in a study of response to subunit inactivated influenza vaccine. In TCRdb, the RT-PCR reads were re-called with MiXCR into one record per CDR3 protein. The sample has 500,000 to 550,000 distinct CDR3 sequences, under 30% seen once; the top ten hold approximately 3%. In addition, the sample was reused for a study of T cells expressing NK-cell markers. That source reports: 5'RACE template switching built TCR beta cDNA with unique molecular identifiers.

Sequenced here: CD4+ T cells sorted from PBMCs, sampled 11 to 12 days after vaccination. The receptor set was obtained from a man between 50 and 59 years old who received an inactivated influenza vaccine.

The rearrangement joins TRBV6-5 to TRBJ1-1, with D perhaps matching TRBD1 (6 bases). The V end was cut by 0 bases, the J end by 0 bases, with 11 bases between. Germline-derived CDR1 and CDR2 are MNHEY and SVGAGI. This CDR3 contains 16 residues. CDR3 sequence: CASSYSMGQLNTEAFF. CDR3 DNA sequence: TGTGCCAGCAGTTACTCGATGGGACAACTGAACACTGAAGCTTTCTTT.

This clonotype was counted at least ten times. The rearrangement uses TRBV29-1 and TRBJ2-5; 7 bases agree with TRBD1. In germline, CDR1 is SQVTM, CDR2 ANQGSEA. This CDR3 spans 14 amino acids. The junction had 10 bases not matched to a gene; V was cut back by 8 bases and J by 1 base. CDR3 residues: CSSRRGNGQETQYF. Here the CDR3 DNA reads TGCAGCTCACGCAGGGGGAACGGCCAAGAGACCCAGTACTTC.

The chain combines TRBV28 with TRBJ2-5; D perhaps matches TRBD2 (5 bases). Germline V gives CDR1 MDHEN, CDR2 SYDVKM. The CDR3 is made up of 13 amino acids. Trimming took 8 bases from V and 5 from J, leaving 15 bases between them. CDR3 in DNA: TGTGCCAGCGAGGGCCCCGTTGAGGAGACCCAGTACTTC. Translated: CASEGPVEETQYF.

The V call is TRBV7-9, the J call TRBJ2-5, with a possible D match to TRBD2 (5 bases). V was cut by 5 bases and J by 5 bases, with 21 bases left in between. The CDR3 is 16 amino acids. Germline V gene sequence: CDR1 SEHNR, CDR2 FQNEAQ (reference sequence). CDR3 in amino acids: CASSPARVFGVETQYF. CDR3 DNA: TGTGCCAGCAGCCCAGCTCGGGTCTTCGGGGTCGAGACCCAGTACTTC.

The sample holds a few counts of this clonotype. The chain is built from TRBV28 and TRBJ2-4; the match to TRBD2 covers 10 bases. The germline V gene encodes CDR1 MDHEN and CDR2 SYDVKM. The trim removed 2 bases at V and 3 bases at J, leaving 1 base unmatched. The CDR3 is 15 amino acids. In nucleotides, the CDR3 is TGTGCCAGCAGTTTACCTAGCGGGAGCAAAAACATTCAGTACTTC. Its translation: CASSLPSGSKNIQYF.

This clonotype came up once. The CDR3 loop reads CASRTAGSIPDTQYF. The CDR3 DNA reads TGTGCCAGCAGGACGGCGGGATCGATCCCAGATACGCAGTATTTT. The chain uses TRBV6-2 or TRBV6-3 and TRBJ2-3, with D perhaps TRBD2 (6 bases). Per the germline V gene, CDR1 is MNHEY and CDR2 is SVGEGT. This CDR3 has 15 residues. V gave up 6 bases and J gave up 4 bases, with 17 bases separating them.

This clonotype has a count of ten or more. The CDR3 DNA sequence: TGCGCCAGCAGCCAAGACGGCGACACAGATACGCAGTATTTT. Its protein is CASSQDGDTDTQYF. The chain has TRBV4-1 and TRBJ2-3, with no clear D. The CDR3 has 14 residues. Trimming pared 0 bases from V and 2 bases from J, leaving 6 bases between. Germline V gene sequence: CDR1 MGHRA, CDR2 YSYEKL.

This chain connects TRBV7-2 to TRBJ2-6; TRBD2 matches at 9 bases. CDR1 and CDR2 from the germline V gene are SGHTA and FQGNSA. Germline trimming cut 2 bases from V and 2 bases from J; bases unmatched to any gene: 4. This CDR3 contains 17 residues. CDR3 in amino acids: CASSLLAGVAGANVLTF. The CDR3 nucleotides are TGTGCCAGCAGCTTATTAGCGGGAGTAGCTGGGGCCAACGTCCTGACTTTC.

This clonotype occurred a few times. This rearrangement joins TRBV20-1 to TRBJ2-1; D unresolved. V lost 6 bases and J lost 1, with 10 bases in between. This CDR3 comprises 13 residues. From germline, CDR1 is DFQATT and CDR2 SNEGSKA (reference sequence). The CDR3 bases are TGCAGTGCCAAAAATGAGTCCTACAATGAGCAGTTCTTC. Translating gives CSAKNESYNEQFF.

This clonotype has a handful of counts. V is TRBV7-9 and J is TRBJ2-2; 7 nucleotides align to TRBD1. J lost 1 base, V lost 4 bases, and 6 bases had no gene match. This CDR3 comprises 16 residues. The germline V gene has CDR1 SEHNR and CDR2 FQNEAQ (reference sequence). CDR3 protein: CASSSRRGLNTGELFF. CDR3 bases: TGTGCCAGCAGCTCCCGTAGGGGGCTGAACACCGGGGAGCTGTTTTTT.

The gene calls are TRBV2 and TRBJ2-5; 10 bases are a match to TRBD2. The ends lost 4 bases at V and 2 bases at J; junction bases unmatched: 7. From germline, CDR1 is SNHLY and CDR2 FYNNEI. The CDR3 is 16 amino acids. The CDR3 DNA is TGTGCCAGCAGTGTGGTGTCTAGCGGGGGTCAAGAGACCCAGTACTTC. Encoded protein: CASSVVSSGGQETQYF.

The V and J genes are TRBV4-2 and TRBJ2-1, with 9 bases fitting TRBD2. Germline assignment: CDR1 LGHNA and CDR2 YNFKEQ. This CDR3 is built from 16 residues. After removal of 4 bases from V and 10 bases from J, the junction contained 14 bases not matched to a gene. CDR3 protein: CASSLTGTSPFGEQFF. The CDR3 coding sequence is TGTGCCAGCAGCCTAACCGGGACTAGCCCTTTCGGGGAGCAGTTCTTC.

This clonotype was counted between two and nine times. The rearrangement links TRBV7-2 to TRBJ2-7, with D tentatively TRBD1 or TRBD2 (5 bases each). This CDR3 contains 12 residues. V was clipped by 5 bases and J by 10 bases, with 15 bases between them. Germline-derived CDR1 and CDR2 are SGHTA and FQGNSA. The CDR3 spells CASSNSGTPQYF. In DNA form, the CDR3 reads TGTGCCAGCAGCAATTCCGGGACGCCTCAGTACTTC.

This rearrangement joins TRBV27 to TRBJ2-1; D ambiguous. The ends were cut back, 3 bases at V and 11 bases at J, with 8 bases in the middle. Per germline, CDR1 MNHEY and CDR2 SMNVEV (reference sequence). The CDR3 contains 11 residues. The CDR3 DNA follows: TGTGCCAGCAGTTTCGGTCAGAAGCAGTTCTTC. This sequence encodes CASSFGQKQFF.

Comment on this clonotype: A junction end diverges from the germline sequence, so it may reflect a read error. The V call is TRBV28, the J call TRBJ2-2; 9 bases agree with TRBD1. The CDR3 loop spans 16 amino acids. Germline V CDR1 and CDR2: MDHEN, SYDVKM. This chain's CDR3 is CASSTRTGVDTRELFF. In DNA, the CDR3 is TGTGCCAGCAGTACCCGGACAGGGGTTGACACCAGGGAGCTGTTTTTT. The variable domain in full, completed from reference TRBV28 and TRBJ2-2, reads DVKVTQSSRYLVKRTGEKVFLECVQDMDHENMFWYRQDPGLGLRLIYFSYDVKMKEKGDIPEGYSVSREKKERFSLILESASTNQTSMYLCASSTRTGVDTRELFFGEGSRLTVL.

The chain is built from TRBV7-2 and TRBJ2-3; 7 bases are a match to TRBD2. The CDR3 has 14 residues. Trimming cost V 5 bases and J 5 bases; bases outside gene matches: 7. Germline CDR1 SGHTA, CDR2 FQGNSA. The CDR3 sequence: CASSQGLAEDTQYF. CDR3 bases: TGTGCCAGCAGCCAAGGGCTAGCGGAAGATACGCAGTATTTT.

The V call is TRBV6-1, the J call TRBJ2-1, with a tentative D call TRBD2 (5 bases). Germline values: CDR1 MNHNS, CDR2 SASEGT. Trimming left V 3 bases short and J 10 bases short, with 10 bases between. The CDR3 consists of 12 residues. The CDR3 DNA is TGTGCCAGCAGTGAGCAGCTAGCCGAGCAGTTCTTC. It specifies CASSEQLAEQFF.

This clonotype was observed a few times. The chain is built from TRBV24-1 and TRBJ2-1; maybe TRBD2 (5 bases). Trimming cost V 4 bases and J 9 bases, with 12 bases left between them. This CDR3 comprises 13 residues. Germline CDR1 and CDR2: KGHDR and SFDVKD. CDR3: CATSEYTSLEQFF. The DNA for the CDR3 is TGTGCCACCAGTGAATACACTAGTCTTGAGCAGTTCTTC.

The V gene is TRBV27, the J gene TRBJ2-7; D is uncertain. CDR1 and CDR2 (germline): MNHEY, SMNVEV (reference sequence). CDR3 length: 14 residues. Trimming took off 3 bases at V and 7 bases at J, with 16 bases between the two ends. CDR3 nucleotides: TGTGCCAGCAGTTTTTCGCCGGCCCCGGGTGAGCAGTACTTC. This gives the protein CASSFSPAPGEQYF.

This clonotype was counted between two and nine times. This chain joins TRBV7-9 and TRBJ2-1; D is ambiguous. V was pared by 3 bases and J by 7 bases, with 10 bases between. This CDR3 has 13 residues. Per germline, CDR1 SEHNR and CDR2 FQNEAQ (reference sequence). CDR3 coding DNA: TGTGCCAGCAGCTTCCTTGACCCTAATGAGCAGTTCTTC. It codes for CASSFLDPNEQFF. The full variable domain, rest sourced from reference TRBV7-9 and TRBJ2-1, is DTGVSQNPRHKITKRGQNVTFRCDPISEHNRLYWYRQTLGQGPEFLTYFQNEAQLEKSRLLSDRFSAERPKGSFSTLEIQRTEQGDSAMYLCASSFLDPNEQFFGPGTRLTVL.

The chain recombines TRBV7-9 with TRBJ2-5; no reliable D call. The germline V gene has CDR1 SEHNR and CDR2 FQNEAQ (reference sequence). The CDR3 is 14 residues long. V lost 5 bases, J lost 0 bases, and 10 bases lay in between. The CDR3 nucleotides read TGTGCCAGCAGCCGTTTGACCGACCAAGAGACCCAGTACTTC. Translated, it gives CASSRLTDQETQYF.

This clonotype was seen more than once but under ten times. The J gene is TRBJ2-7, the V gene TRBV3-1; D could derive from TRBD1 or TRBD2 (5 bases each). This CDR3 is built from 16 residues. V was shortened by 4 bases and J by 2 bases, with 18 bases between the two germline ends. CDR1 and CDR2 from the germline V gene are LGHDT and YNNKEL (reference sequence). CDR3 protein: CASSRGAAASPYEQYF. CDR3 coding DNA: TGTGCCAGCAGCCGAGGGGCAGCTGCTAGCCCCTACGAGCAGTACTTC.

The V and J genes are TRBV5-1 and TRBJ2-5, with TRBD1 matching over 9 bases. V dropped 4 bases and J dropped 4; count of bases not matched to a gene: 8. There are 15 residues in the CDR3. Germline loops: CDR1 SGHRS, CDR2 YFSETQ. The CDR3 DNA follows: TGCGCCAGCAGCATGGGACAGGGTTGGGGAGAGACCCAGTACTTC. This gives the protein CASSMGQGWGETQYF.

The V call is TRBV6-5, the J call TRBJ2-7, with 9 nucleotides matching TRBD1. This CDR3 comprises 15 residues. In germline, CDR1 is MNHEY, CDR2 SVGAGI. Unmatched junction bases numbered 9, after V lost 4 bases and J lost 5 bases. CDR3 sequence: CASSWDRDRVHEQYF. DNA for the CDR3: TGTGCCAGCAGTTGGGACCGGGACAGGGTCCACGAGCAGTACTTC.

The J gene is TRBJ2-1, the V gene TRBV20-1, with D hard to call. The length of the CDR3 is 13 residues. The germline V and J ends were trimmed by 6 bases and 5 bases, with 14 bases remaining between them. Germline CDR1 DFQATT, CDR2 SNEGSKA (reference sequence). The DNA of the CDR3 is TGCAGTGCCATCTTAGCAGTTAACAATGAGCAGTTCTTC. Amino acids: CSAILAVNNEQFF.

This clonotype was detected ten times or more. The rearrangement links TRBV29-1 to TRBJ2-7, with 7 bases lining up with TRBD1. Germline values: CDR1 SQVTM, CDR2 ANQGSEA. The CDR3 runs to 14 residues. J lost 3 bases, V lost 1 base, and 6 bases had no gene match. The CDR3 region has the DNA TGCAGCGTTGAAGGATCGGGACAGATCTACGAGCAGTACTTC. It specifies CSVEGSGQIYEQYF.

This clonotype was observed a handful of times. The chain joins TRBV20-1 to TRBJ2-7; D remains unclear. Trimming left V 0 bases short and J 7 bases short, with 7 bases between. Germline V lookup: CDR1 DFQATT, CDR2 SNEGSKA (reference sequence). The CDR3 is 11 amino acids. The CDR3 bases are TGCAGTGCTAGAGATATACCGGAGCAGTACTTC. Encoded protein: CSARDIPEQYF.